The 3 T cell receptor beta chains below all came from one sample that was sequenced in a study of blood T cell repertoires in COVID-19. Measured with immunoSEQ multiplex PCR; TCRdb has only the in-frame clones, and not every one. The table lists about 220,000 clones, 82% of them singletons. Sequences were obtained from PBMCs or T cells enriched from blood (not recorded which). The receptors originated from a woman aged 55-70 years who had recovered from COVID-19.

For this clone: Relative to the germline gene, one junction end is altered; a read error may explain this. The gene calls are TRBV19 and TRBJ1-4, with D maybe TRBD1 (5 bases). Per germline, CDR1 LNHDA and CDR2 SQIVND (reference sequence). The CDR3 runs 14 residues. The CDR3 region has the DNA TGTGCCAGTACCACAGGACGGATTAATGAGAAACTGTTTTTT. It yields the protein CASTTGRINEKLFF. The full variable domain, with the rest looked up from reference TRBV19 and TRBJ1-4, is DGGITQSPKYLFRKEGQNVTLSCEQNLNHDAMYWYRQDPGQGLRLIYYSQIVNDFQKGDIAEGYSVSREKKESFPLTVTSAQKNPTAFYLCASTTGRINEKLFFGSGTQLSVL.

This chain links TRBV9 with TRBJ2-7, with 10 bases aligning to TRBD2. Germline trimming cut 3 bases from V and 6 bases from J; bases unmatched to any gene: 9. This CDR3 is 15 amino acids long. Per germline, CDR1 SGDLS and CDR2 YYNGEE. CDR3 DNA: TGTGCCAGCAGCGCAGGGACTAGCGAGAGGGGCGAGCAGTACTTC. It specifies CASSAGTSERGEQYF.

The chain carries TRBV27 and TRBJ2-7; no clear D. Trimming pared 2 bases from V and 2 bases from J, leaving 13 bases between. This CDR3 contains 15 residues. Germline values: CDR1 MNHEY, CDR2 SMNVEV (reference sequence). In DNA form, the CDR3 reads TGTGCCAGCAGTTTAGGGTCCAGGCAGGCCTACGAGCAGTACTTC. Residues: CASSLGSRQAYEQYF.